What follows is one TCR beta chain and its context. The CDR3 is 15 amino acids. Germline V gene data show CDR1 as SGHVS and CDR2 as FNYEAQ. Between the trimmed V and J ends, which lost 1 base and 0 bases, there was a span of 10 bases. The protocol was immunoSEQ multiplex PCR, while the TCRdb copy is restricted to in-frame clones and leaves out a portion. The repertoire holds about 310,000 clones, with about 85% as singletons. The data originate from a study of blood T cell repertoires in COVID-19. Across the study: The United States, Italy and Spain provided the acute and convalescent COVID-19 samples.

The TCR comes from a woman aged 30 to 39 who had been exposed to COVID-19. This chain uses TRBV7-6 with TRBJ2-7; TRBD1 is a possible D gene (5 bases). The material sequenced was PBMCs or T cells enriched from blood (not recorded which). CDR3 sequence (DNA): TGTGCCAGCAGCTTAGTTACGGACAACTCCTACGAGCAGTACTTC. Amino acids: CASSLVTDNSYEQYF.